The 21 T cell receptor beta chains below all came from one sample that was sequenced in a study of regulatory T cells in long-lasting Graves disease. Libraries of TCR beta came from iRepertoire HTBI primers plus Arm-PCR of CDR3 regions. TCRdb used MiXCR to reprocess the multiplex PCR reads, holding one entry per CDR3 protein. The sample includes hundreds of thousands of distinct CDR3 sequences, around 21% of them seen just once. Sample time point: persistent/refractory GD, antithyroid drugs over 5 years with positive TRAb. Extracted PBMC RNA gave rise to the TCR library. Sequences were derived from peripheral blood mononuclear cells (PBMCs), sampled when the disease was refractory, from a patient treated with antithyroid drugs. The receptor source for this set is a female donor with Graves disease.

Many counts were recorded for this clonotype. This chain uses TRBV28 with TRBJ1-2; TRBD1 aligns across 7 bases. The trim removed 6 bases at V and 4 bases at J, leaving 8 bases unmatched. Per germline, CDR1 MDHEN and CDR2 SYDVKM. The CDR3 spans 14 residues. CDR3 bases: TGTGCCAGCAGATACTCCGGGACAGTCTATGGCTACACCTTC. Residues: CASRYSGTVYGYTF.

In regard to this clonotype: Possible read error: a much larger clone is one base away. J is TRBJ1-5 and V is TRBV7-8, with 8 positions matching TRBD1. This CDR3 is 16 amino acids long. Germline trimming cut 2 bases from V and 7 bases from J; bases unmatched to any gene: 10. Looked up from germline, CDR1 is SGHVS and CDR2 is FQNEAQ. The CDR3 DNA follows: TGTGCCAGCAGCTTACGGACAGGGCCCGTTGAACAGCCCCAGCATTTT. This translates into CASSLRTGPVEQPQHF.

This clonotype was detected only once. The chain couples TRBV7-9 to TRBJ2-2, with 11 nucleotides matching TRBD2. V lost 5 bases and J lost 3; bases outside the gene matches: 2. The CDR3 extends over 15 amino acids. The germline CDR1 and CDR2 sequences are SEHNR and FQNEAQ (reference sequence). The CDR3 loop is CASSGSGRDTGELFF. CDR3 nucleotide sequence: TGTGCCAGCAGCGGTAGCGGGAGGGACACCGGGGAGCTGTTTTTT.

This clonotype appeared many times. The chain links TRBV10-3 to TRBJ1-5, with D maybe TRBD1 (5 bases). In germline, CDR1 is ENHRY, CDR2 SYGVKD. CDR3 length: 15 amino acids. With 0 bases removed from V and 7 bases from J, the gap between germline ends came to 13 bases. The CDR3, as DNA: TGTGCCATCAGTGAGTCGGTAAGGGGAGGGCAGCCCCAGCATTTT. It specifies CAISESVRGGQPQHF.

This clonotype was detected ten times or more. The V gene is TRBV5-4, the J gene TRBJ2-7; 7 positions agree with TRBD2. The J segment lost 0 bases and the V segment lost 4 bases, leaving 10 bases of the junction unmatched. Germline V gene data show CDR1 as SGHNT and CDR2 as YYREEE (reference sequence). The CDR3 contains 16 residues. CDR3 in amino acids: CASSRPEGGSSYEQYF. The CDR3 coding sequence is TGTGCCAGCAGCAGACCAGAGGGCGGGAGCTCCTACGAGCAGTACTTC.

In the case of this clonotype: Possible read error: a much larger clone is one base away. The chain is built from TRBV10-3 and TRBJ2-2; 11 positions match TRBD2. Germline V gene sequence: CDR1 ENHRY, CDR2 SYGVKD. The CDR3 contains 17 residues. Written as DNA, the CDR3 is TGTGCCATCCCCCGACTAGCGGGGACTACGAACACCGGGGAGCTGCTTTTT. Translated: CAIPRLAGTTNTGELLF.

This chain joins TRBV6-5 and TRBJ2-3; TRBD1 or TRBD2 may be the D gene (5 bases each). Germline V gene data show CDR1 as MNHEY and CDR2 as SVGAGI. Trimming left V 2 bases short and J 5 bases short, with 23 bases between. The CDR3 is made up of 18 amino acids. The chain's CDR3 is CASSYDEPGLQEVDTQYF. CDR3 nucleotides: TGTGCCAGCAGTTACGATGAACCAGGGCTACAGGAGGTAGATACGCAGTATTTT.

The CDR3 DNA follows: TGTGCCAGCAGCCCAGACAGGGGTGCCATGGGTGAGCAGTTCTTC. Protein: CASSPDRGAMGEQFF. The chain has TRBV7-6 and TRBJ2-1; 8 bases are a match to TRBD1. The germline gives CDR1 SGHVS, CDR2 FNYEAQ. V trimming: 5 bases; J trimming: 9 bases; junction bases outside the gene matches: 12. This CDR3 contains 15 residues.

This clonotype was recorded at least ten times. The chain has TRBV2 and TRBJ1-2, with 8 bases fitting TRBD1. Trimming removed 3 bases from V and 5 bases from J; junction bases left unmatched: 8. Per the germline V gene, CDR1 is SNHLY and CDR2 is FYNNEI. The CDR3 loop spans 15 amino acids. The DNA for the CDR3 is TGTGCCAGCAGTGACGAACCGACAGGGGTTTATGGCTACACCTTC. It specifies CASSDEPTGVYGYTF.

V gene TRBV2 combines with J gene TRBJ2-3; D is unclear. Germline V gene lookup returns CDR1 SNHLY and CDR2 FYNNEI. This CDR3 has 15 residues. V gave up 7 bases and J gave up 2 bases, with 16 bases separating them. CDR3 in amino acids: CASKLRDKNTDTQYF. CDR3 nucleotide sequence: TGTGCCAGCAAGCTCAGAGATAAAAACACAGATACGCAGTATTTT.

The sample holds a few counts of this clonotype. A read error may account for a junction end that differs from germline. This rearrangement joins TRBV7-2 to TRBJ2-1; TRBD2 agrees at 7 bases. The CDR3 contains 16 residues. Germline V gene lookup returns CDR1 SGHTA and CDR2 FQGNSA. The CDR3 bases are TGTGCTAGCAGCTTAGCCGCGGGAGCCTTCCGCAATGAGCAGTTCTTC. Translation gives CASSLAAGAFRNEQFF.

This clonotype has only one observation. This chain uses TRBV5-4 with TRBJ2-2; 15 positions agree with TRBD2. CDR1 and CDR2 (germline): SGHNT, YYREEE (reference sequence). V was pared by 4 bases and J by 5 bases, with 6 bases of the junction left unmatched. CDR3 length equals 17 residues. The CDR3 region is CASSASGTSGRTGELFF. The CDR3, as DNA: TGTGCCAGCAGCGCTTCCGGGACTAGCGGGAGGACCGGGGAGCTGTTTTTT. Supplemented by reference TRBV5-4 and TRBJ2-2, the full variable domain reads ETGVTQSPTHLIKTRGQQVTLRCSSQSGHNTVSWYQQALGQGPQFIFQYYREEENGRGNFPPRFSGLQFPNYSSELNVNALELDDSALYLCASSASGTSGRTGELFFGEGSRLTVL.

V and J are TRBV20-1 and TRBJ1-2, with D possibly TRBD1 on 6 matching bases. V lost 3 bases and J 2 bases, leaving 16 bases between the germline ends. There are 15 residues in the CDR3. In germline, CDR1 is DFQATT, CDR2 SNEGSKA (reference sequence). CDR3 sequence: CSARILNGQNYGYTF. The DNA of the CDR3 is TGCAGTGCTAGGATCCTAAACGGACAGAACTATGGCTACACCTTC.

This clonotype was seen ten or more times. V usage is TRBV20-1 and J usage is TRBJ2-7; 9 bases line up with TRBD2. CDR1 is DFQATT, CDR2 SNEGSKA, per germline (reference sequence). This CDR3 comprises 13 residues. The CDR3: CSLTSGLSYEQYF. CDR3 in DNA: TGCAGCCTAACTAGCGGGCTCTCCTACGAGCAGTACTTC.

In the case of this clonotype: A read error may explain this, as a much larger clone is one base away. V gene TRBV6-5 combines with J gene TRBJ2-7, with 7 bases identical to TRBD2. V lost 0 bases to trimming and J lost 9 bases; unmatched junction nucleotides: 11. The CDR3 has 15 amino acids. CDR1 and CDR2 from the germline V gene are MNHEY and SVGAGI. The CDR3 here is CASSYSFRGDNGQYF. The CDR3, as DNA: TGTGCCAGCAGTTACTCGTTCCGGGGGGATAACGGGCAGTACTTC.

DNA for the CDR3: TGTGCCACCAGCCAGACCGGGGGGGCTCCCCACGAGCAGTACTTC. The encoded protein is CATSQTGGAPHEQYF. The chain has TRBV10-3 and TRBJ2-7, with 8 bases aligning to TRBD2. The V gene's germline CDR1 is ENHRY and CDR2 SYGVKD. V lost 10 bases and J lost 5; bases outside the gene matches: 16. The CDR3 consists of 15 residues.

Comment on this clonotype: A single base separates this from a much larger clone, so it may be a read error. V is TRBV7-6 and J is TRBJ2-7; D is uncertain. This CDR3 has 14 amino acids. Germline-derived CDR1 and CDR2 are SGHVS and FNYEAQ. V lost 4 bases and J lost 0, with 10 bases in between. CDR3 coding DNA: TGTGCCAGCAGCTACGTGAGTAGCTCCTACGAGCAGTACTTC. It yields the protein CASSYVSSSYEQYF.

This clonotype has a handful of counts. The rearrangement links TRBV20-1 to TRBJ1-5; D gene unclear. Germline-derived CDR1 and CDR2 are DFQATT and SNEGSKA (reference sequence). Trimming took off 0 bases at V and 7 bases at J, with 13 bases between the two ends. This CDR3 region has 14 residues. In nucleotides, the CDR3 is TGCAGTGCTAGAGATCTCGCCCTGGGGCAGCCCCAGCATTTT. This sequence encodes CSARDLALGQPQHF.

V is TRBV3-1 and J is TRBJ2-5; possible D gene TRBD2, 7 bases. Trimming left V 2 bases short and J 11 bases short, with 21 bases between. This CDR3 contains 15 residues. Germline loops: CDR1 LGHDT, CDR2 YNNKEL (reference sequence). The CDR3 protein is CASSQLFGGPGEQYF. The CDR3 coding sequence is TGTGCCAGCAGCCAATTATTCGGGGGGCCCGGAGAGCAGTACTTC.

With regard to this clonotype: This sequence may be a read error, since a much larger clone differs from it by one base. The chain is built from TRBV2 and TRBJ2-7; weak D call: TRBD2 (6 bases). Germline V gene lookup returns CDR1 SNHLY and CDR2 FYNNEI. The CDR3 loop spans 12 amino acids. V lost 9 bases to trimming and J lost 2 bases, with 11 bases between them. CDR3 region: CASGGDPYEQYF. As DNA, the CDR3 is TGTGCCAGTGGAGGGGACCCCTACGAGCAGTACTTC. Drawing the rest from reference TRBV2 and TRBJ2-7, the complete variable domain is EPEVTQTPSHQVTQMGQEVILRCVPISNHLYFYWYRQILGQKVEFLVSFYNNEISEKSEIFDDQFSVERPDGSNFTLKIRSTKLEDSAMYFCASGGDPYEQYFGPGTRLTVT.

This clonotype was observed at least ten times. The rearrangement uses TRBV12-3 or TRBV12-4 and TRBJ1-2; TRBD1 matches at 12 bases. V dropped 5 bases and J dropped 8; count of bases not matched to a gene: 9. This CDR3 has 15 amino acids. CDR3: CASSPGTGGSGGYTF. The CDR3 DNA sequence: TGTGCCAGCAGTCCCGGGACAGGGGGCAGTGGGGGCTACACCTTC.